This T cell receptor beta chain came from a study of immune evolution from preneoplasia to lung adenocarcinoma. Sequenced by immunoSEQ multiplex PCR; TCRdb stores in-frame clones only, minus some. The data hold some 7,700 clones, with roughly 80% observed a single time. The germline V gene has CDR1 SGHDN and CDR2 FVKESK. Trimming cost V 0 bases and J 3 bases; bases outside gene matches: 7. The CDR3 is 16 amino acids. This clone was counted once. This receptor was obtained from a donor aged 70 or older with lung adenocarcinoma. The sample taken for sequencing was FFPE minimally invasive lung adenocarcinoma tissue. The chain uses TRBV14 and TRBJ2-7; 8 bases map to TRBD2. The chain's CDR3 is CASSQDRSGRGYEQYF. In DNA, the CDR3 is TGTGCCAGCAGCCAAGATAGGAGCGGGAGAGGCTACGAGCAGTACTTC.